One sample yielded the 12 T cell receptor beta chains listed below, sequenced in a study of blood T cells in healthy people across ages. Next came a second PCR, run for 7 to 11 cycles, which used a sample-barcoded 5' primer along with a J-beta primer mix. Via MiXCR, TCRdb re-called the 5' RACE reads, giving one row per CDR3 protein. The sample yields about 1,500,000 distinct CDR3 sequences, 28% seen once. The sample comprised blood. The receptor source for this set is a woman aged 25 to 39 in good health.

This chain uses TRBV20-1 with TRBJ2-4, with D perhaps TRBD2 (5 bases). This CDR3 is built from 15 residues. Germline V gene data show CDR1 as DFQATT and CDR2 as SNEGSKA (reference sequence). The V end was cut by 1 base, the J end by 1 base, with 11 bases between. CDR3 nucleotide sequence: TGCAGTGCTAGAGCGAACGGGATCGCCAAAAACATTCAGTACTTC. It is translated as CSARANGIAKNIQYF.

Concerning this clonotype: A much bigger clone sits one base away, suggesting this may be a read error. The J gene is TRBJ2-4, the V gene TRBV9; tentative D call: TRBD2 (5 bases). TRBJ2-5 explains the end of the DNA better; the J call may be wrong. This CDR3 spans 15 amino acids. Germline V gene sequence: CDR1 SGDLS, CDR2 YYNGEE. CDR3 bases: TGTGCCAGCAGCGTAGGGCGGACTTACGAAGAGACCCAGTACTTC. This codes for CASSVGRTYEETQYF.

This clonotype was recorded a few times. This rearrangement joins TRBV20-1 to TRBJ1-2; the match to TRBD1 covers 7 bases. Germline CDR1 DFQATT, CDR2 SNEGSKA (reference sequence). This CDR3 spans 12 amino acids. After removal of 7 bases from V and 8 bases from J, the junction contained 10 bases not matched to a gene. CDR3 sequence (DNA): TGCAGTGGTTTATTAGGGGGCGCCGGCTACACCTTC. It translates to CSGLLGGAGYTF.

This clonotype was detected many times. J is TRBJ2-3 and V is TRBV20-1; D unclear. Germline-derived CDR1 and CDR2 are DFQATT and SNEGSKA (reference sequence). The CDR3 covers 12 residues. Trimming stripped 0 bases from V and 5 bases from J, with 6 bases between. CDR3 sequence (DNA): TGCAGTGCTAGAGATGTTGGAGATACGCAGTATTTT. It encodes CSARDVGDTQYF.

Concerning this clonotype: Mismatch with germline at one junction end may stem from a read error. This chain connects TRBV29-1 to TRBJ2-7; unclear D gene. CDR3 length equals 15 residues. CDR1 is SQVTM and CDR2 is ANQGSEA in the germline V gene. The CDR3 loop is CSIEDPGLTENEQYF. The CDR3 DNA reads TGCAGCATTGAAGATCCGGGCCTCACCGAGAACGAGCAGTACTTC.

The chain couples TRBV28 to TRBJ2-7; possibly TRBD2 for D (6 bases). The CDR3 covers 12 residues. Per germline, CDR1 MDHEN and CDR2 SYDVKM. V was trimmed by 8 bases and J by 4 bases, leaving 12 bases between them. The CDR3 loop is CASPGLRYEQYF. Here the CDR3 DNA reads TGTGCCAGCCCGGGACTTCGATACGAGCAGTACTTC.

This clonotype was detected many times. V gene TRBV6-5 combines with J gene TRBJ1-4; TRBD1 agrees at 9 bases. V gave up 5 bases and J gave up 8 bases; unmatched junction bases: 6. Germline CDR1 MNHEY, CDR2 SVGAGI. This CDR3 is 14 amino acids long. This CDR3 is CASSPDRGREKLFF. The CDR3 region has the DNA TGTGCCAGCAGTCCTGACAGGGGGAGAGAAAAACTGTTTTTT.

The CDR3 spells CASSLRGLETEAFF. The CDR3 DNA reads TGCGCCAGCAGCTTAAGGGGACTAGAGACTGAAGCTTTCTTT. The rearrangement links TRBV5-1 to TRBJ1-1, with D tentatively TRBD1 (5 bases). V lost 2 bases, J lost 5 bases, and 13 bases lay in between. This CDR3 spans 14 amino acids. The germline gives CDR1 SGHRS, CDR2 YFSETQ.

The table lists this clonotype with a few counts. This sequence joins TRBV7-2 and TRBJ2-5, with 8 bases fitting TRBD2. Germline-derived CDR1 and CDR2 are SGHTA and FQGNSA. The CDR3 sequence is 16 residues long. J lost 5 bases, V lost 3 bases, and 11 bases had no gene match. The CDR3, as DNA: TGTGCCAGCAGCTTTTCTGCACGGGGGGGCCAGGAGACCCAGTACTTC. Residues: CASSFSARGGQETQYF.

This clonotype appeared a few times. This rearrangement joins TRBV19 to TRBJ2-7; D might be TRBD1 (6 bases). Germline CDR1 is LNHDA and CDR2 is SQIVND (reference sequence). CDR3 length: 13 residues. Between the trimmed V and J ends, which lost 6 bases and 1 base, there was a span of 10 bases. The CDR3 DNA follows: TGTGCCAGTAGGGCACAGGGTTCCTACGAGCAGTACTTC. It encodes CASRAQGSYEQYF.

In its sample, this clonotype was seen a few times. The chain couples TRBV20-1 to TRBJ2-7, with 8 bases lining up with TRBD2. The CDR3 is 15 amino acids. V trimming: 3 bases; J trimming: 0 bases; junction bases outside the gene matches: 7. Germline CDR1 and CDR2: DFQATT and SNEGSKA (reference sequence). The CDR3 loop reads CSASNLSGISYEQYF. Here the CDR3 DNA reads TGCAGTGCTAGTAATCTTAGCGGGATCTCCTACGAGCAGTACTTC.

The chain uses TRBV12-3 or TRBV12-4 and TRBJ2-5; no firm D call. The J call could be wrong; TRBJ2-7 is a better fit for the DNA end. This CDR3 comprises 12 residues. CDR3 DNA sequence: TGTGCCAGCAGTGGGATCCTCTACGAGCAGTACTTC. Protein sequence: CASSGILYEQYF.